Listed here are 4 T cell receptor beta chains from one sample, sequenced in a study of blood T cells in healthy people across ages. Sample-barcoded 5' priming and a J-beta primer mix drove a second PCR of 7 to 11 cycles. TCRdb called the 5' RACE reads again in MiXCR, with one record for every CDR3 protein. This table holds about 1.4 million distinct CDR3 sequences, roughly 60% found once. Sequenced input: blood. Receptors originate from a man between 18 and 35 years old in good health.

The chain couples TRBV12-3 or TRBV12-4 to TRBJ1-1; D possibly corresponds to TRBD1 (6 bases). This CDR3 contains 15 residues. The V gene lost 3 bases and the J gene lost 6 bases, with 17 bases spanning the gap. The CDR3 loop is CASSFGAPQGPEAFF. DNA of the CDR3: TGTGCCAGCAGTTTCGGGGCCCCACAGGGCCCTGAAGCTTTCTTT.

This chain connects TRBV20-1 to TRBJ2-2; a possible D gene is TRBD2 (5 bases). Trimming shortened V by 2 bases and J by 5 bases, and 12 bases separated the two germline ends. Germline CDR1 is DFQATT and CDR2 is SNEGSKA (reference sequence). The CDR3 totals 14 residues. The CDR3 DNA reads TGCAGTGCTAGAACTACTAGAGAAACCGGGGAGCTGTTTTTT. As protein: CSARTTRETGELFF.

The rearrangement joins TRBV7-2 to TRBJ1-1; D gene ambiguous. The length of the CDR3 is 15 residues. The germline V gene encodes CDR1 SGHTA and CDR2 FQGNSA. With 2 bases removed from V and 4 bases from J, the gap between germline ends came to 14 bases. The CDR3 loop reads CASSLIVHSPTEAFF. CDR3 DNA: TGTGCCAGCAGCTTAATTGTCCACAGCCCCACTGAAGCTTTCTTT.

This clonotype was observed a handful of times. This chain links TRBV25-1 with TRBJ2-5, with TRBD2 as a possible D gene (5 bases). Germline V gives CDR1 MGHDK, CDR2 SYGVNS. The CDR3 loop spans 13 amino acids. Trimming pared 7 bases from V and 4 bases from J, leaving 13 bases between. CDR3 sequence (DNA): TGTGCCAGCATGGAGCGGCTGGGAGAGACCCAGTACTTC. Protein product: CASMERLGETQYF.